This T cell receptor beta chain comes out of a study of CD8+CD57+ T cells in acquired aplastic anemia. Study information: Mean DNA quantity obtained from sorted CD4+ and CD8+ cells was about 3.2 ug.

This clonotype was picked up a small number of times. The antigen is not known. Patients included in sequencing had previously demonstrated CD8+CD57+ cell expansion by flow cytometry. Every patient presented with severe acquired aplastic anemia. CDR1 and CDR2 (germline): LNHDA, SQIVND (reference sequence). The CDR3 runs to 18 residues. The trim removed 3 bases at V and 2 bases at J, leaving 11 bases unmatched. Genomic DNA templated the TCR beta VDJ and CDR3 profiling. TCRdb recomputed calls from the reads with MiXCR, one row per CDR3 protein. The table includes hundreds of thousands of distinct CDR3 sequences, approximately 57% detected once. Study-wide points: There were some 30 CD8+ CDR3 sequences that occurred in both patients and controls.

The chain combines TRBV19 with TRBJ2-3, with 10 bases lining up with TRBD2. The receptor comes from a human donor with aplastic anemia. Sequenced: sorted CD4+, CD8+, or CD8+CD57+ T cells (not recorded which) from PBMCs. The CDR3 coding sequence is TGTGCCAGTAGTATTCCCGCTAGCGGGGGTCTCAACACAGATACGCAGTATTTT. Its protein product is CASSIPASGGLNTDTQYF.